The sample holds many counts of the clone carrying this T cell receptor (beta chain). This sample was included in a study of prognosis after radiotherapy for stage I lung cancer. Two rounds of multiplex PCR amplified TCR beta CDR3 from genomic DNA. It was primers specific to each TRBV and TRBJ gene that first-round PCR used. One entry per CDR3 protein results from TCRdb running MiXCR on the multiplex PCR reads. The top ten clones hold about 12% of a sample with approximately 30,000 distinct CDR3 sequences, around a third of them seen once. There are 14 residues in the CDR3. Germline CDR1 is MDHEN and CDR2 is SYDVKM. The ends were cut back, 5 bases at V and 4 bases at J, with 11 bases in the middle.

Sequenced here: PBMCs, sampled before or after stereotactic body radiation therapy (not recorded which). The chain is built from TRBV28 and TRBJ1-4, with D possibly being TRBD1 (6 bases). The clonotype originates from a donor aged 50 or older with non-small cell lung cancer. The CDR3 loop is CASSNGQFNEKLFF. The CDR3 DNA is TGTGCCAGCAGTAATGGACAGTTTAATGAAAAACTGTTTTTT.